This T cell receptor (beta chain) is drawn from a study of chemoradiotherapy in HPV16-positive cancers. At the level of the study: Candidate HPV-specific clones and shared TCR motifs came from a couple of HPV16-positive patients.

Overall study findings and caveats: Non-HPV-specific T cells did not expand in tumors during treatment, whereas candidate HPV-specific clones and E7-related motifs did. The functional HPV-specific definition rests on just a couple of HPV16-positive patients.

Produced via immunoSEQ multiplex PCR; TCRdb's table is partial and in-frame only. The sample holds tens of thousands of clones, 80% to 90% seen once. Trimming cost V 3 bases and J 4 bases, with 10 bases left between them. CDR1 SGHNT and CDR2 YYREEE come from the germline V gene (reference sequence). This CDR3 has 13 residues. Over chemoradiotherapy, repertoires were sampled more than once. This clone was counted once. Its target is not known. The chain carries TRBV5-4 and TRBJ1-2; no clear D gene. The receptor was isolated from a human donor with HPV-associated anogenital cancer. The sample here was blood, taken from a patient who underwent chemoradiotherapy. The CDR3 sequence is CASSSADLYGYTF. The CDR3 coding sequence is TGTGCCAGCAGCTCGGCAGACCTCTATGGCTACACCTTC.